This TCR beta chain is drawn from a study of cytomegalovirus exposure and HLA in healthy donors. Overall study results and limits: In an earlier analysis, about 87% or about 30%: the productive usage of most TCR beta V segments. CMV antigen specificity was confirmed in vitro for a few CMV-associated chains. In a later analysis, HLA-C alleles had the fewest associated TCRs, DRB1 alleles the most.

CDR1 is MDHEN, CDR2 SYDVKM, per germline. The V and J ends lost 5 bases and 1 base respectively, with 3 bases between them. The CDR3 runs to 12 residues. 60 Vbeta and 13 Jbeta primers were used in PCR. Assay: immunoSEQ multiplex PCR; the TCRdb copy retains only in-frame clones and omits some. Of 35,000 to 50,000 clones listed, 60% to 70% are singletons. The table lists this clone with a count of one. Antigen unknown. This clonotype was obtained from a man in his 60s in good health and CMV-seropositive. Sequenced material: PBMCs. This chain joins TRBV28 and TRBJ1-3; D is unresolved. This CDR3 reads CASSPSGNTIYF. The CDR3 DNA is TGTGCCAGCAGTCCATCTGGAAACACCATATATTTT.